This entry lists 28 T cell receptor beta chains sequenced from one sample in a study of blood T cell repertoires in COVID-19. TCRdb keeps only in-frame clones here, not all; method: immunoSEQ multiplex PCR. Among roughly 280,000 clones listed, around four fifths were seen once. Source material: peripheral blood. These receptors were obtained from a man aged 55 to 69 who had recovered from COVID-19.

J is TRBJ1-5 and V is TRBV7-2, with no clear D. This CDR3 contains 12 residues. The V gene's germline CDR1 is SGHTA and CDR2 FQGNSA. V was shortened by 5 bases and J by 7 bases, with 9 bases between the two germline ends. Written as DNA, the CDR3 is TGTGCCAGCAGCCTTGGACTGCAGCCCCAGCATTTT. Protein: CASSLGLQPQHF.

V gene TRBV5-3 combines with J gene TRBJ2-3; TRBD1 aligns across 8 bases. TRBV5-3 counts as an open reading frame of uncertain function. The V gene end was trimmed by 1 base and the J gene end by 3 bases; junction bases not matched to a gene: 10. The CDR3 has 17 residues. The DNA for the CDR3 is TGTGCCAGAAGCTTGCTCTCAGGGGGCTTGGGAACAGATACGCAGTATTTT. It codes for CARSLLSGGLGTDTQYF.

The table lists this clone with a count of one. The CDR3 DNA follows: TGTGCCAGCACCAAGAGTGGCAGAGAGGGATATGGCTACACCTTC. Translation: CASTKSGREGYGYTF. The J gene is TRBJ1-2, the V gene TRBV27; D not certain. V was clipped by 7 bases and J by 5 bases, with 20 bases between them. Looked up from germline, CDR1 is MNHEY and CDR2 is SMNVEV (reference sequence). The CDR3 spans 15 residues.

The gene calls are TRBV3-1 (or the pseudogene TRBV3-2) and TRBJ1-5; 7 bases are shared with TRBD1. The ends lost 5 bases at V and 2 bases at J; junction bases unmatched: 3. The CDR3 covers 14 residues. The germline gives CDR1 LGHDT, CDR2 YNNKEL (reference sequence). CDR3 coding DNA: TGTGCCAGCAGCGACAGGGCGGGCAATCAGCCCCAGCATTTT. Its translation is CASSDRAGNQPQHF.

This chain uses TRBV5-6 with TRBJ1-6; D gene ambiguous. Germline V gene sequence: CDR1 SGHDT, CDR2 YYEEEE. V gave up 1 base and J gave up 5 bases, with 13 bases separating them. This CDR3 comprises 16 residues. DNA of the CDR3: TGTGCCAGCAGCTTGCTCGTGGCCACCAATAATTCACCCCTCCACTTT. It is translated as CASSLLVATNNSPLHF.

The genes are TRBV6-5 and TRBJ1-2, with D maybe TRBD1 (6 bases). Looked up from germline, CDR1 is MNHEY and CDR2 is SVGAGI. V shed 6 bases and J shed 7 bases, with 15 bases lying between them. The CDR3 totals 13 residues. The CDR3 spells CASSSIRGSGYTF. CDR3 in DNA: TGTGCCAGCAGCAGTATAAGGGGGTCTGGCTACACCTTC.

The CDR3 reads CASRLAGGPNEQYF. The DNA of the CDR3 is TGTGCCAGCAGGCTAGCGGGAGGGCCGAACGAGCAGTACTTC. The V call is TRBV6-5, the J call TRBJ2-7; TRBD2 matches 12 bases. This CDR3 is built from 14 residues. CDR1 and CDR2 (germline): MNHEY, SVGAGI. Germline trimming cut 6 bases from V and 5 bases from J; bases unmatched to any gene: 5.

V usage is TRBV30 and J usage is TRBJ1-2; possible D gene TRBD1, 6 bases. Germline V gene data show CDR1 as GTSNPN and CDR2 as SVGIG (reference sequence). The CDR3 runs to 13 residues. Trimming cost V 3 bases and J 3 bases, with 11 bases left between them. DNA for the CDR3: TGTGCCTGGAGACAGGGCCAGGACTATGGCTACACCTTC. Amino acids: CAWRQGQDYGYTF.

This sequence joins TRBV6-1 and TRBJ2-3; D not resolved. CDR1 MNHNS and CDR2 SASEGT come from the germline V gene. Trimming removed 3 bases from V and 2 bases from J, with 6 bases in between. This CDR3 has 13 amino acids. In DNA form, the CDR3 reads TGTGCCAGCAGTGACGTGTACACAGATACGCAGTATTTT. Translation: CASSDVYTDTQYF.

The chain uses TRBV6-1 and TRBJ1-1; D possibly corresponds to TRBD1 (5 bases). Germline CDR1 is MNHNS and CDR2 is SASEGT. V lost 3 bases to trimming and J lost 6 bases, with 17 bases between them. The CDR3 contains 15 residues. The CDR3 coding sequence is TGTGCCAGCAGTGAGCGTAAGGGGCTCTCCGCTGAAGCTTTCTTT. Residues: CASSERKGLSAEAFF.

This chain joins TRBV6-5 and TRBJ2-5; the match to TRBD2 covers 13 bases. The CDR3 loop spans 13 amino acids. The germline V gene has CDR1 MNHEY and CDR2 SVGAGI. Trimming took 11 bases from V and 7 from J; bases not matched to a gene: 7. CDR3 sequence: CAATSGGEGTQYF. The CDR3 DNA is TGTGCCGCCACTAGCGGGGGGGAGGGGACCCAGTACTTC.

This chain connects TRBV5-4 to TRBJ1-2, with 9 bases fitting TRBD1. Losses at the gene ends were 4 bases for V and 4 bases for J; bases not matched to a gene: 8. Germline CDR1 SGHNT, CDR2 YYREEE (reference sequence). The CDR3 covers 15 residues. CDR3 amino acids: CASSDTGGGSYGYTF. CDR3 DNA sequence: TGTGCCAGCAGCGATACAGGGGGCGGTAGCTATGGCTACACCTTC.

The J gene is TRBJ2-1, the V gene TRBV5-4; maybe TRBD2 (5 bases). Germline V lookup: CDR1 SGHNT, CDR2 YYREEE (reference sequence). The CDR3 consists of 13 residues. Deletions cut 1 base from V and 9 bases from J, with 11 bases between. The CDR3 DNA reads as TGTGCCAGCAGCTTGCGACTATCGGGTGAGCAGTTCTTC. Protein sequence: CASSLRLSGEQFF. The full variable domain, completed using reference TRBV5-4 and TRBJ2-1, is ETGVTQSPTHLIKTRGQQVTLRCSSQSGHNTVSWYQQALGQGPQFIFQYYREEENGRGNFPPRFSGLQFPNYSSELNVNALELDDSALYLCASSLRLSGEQFFGPGTRLTVL.

This clone came up a few times. The genes are TRBV7-2 and TRBJ2-1; D might be TRBD2 (5 bases). The CDR3 consists of 14 residues. Per the germline V gene, CDR1 is SGHTA and CDR2 is FQGNSA. Trimming left V 5 bases short and J 3 bases short, with 11 bases between. In DNA form, the CDR3 reads TGTGCCAGCAGCCCCCCTACTAGCTACAATGAGCAGTTCTTC. Its translation is CASSPPTSYNEQFF.

This chain links TRBV7-2 with TRBJ2-7; perhaps TRBD1 as D (6 bases). The CDR3 loop spans 14 amino acids. The V gene's germline CDR1 is SGHTA and CDR2 FQGNSA. Trimming took off 5 bases at V and 2 bases at J, with 13 bases between the two ends. The CDR3 region is CASSRRGLTYEQYF. The DNA of the CDR3 is TGTGCCAGCAGCCGCAGGGGCCTCACCTACGAGCAGTACTTC.

The genes are TRBV6-5 and TRBJ2-7; D is unresolved. The CDR3 has 15 amino acids. Per germline, CDR1 MNHEY and CDR2 SVGAGI. Trimming left V 5 bases short and J 0 bases short, with 14 bases between. The CDR3 DNA is TGTGCCAGCAGTCGTACCCATTCGGGCTCCTACGAGCAGTACTTC. This sequence encodes CASSRTHSGSYEQYF.

The chain joins TRBV6-5 to TRBJ2-2; D gene uncertain. Trimming cost V 4 bases and J 1 base, with 10 bases left between them. Germline assignment: CDR1 MNHEY and CDR2 SVGAGI. The CDR3 sequence is 15 residues long. This CDR3 reads CASSLTRVNTGELFF. The CDR3 nucleotides are TGTGCCAGCAGTTTAACCCGGGTGAACACCGGGGAGCTGTTTTTT.

This clone was recorded a few times. V and J are TRBV5-6 and TRBJ1-1, with D perhaps TRBD1 (5 bases). Trimming stripped 0 bases from V and 4 bases from J, with 7 bases between. This CDR3 has 13 amino acids. Germline CDR1 reads SGHDT; CDR2 reads YYEEEE. CDR3 amino acids: CASSLGQFTEAFF. The CDR3 nucleotides read TGTGCCAGCAGCTTGGGACAGTTCACTGAAGCTTTCTTT.

The chain recombines TRBV19 with TRBJ1-1; perhaps TRBD1 as D (5 bases). V was trimmed by 3 bases and J by 2 bases, leaving 10 bases between them. Per the germline V gene, CDR1 is LNHDA and CDR2 is SQIVND (reference sequence). CDR3 size: 14 residues. CDR3 loop: CASSMGGVNTEAFF. The CDR3 DNA reads TGTGCCAGTAGTATGGGGGGGGTAAACACTGAAGCTTTCTTT.

The chain carries TRBV5-8 and TRBJ2-5; TRBD1 aligns across 8 bases. In germline, CDR1 is SGHTS, CDR2 YDEGEE. The CDR3 consists of 14 residues. V shed 1 base and J 5 bases; nucleotides not matched to a gene: 4. In nucleotides, the CDR3 is TGTGCCAGCAGCTTGTCAGGGGGCGGGGAGACCCAGTACTTC. This encodes CASSLSGGGETQYF.

This clone was detected only once. The rearrangement links TRBV6-5 to TRBJ2-5; 9 bases match TRBD1. The germline V gene encodes CDR1 MNHEY and CDR2 SVGAGI. CDR3 length equals 14 residues. With 6 bases clipped from V and 2 bases from J, the junction kept 4 bases outside the gene matches. CDR3 sequence: CASSLGTGQETQYF. Written as DNA, the CDR3 is TGTGCCAGCAGCCTAGGGACAGGGCAAGAGACCCAGTACTTC.

This chain joins TRBV5-3 and TRBJ2-7; 10 bases match TRBD1. TRBV5-3 is given ORF status, its function remaining uncertain. The CDR3 has 17 residues. Trimming removed 0 bases from V and 9 bases from J; junction bases left unmatched: 15. In DNA form, the CDR3 reads TGTGCCAGAAGCTTGGAGGGGTGGGACAGGGGTCCGAGGGTGCAGTACTTC. Translating it yields CARSLEGWDRGPRVQYF.

This chain uses TRBV10-2 with TRBJ1-4, with TRBD1 as a possible D gene (6 bases). The CDR3 consists of 15 residues. The germline CDR1 and CDR2 sequences are WSHSY and SAAADI. Deletions cut 5 bases from V and 4 bases from J, with 14 bases between. The CDR3 here is CASSRNRAINEKLFF. The CDR3 DNA sequence: TGCGCCAGCAGTCGCAACAGGGCTATTAATGAAAAACTGTTTTTT.

The chain carries TRBV29-1 and TRBJ1-2, with 8 bases fitting TRBD1. The CDR3 covers 16 residues. V was clipped by 3 bases and J by 7 bases; unmatched bases: 16. The germline V gene has CDR1 SQVTM and CDR2 ANQGSEA. CDR3 sequence: CSVEDRVHTPTRGYTF. The CDR3 DNA reads as TGCAGCGTTGAGGACAGGGTTCATACCCCGACGCGTGGCTACACCTTC.

This chain connects TRBV5-8 to TRBJ1-5; D might be TRBD1 (6 bases). In germline, CDR1 is SGHTS, CDR2 YDEGEE. The CDR3 extends over 16 amino acids. V lost 2 bases to trimming and J lost 4 bases, with 16 bases between them. CDR3 nucleotide sequence: TGTGCCAGCAGCTTCGGGACAAACTTTATTAATCAGCCCCAGCATTTT. It translates to CASSFGTNFINQPQHF.

This rearrangement joins TRBV6-5 to TRBJ2-7; the D gene is possibly TRBD1 (5 bases). The CDR3 loop spans 14 amino acids. Germline V gives CDR1 MNHEY, CDR2 SVGAGI. V dropped 7 bases and J dropped 5 bases, with 18 bases sitting between them. The CDR3 DNA reads TGTGCCAGCACCCAAGGGGCAGGGCAGCACGAGCAGTACTTC. Its protein is CASTQGAGQHEQYF.

The rearrangement links TRBV28 to TRBJ1-2, with 8 bases aligning to TRBD1. Trimming took 6 bases from V and 3 from J; bases not matched to a gene: 9. CDR1 and CDR2 from the germline V gene are MDHEN and SYDVKM. The CDR3 spans 15 residues. The CDR3 bases are TGTGCCAGCAGCGCAGACAGGGGATCGTACTATGGCTACACCTTC. As protein: CASSADRGSYYGYTF.

The chain couples TRBV15 to TRBJ1-2; D might be TRBD1 (6 bases). The CDR3 spans 13 residues. The germline V gene has CDR1 LNHNV and CDR2 YYDKDF (reference sequence). Trimming cost V 7 bases and J 2 bases, with 11 bases left between them. The CDR3 nucleotides are TGTGCCACCACCCAGGGGCCCAACTATGGCTACACCTTC. Protein product: CATTQGPNYGYTF.